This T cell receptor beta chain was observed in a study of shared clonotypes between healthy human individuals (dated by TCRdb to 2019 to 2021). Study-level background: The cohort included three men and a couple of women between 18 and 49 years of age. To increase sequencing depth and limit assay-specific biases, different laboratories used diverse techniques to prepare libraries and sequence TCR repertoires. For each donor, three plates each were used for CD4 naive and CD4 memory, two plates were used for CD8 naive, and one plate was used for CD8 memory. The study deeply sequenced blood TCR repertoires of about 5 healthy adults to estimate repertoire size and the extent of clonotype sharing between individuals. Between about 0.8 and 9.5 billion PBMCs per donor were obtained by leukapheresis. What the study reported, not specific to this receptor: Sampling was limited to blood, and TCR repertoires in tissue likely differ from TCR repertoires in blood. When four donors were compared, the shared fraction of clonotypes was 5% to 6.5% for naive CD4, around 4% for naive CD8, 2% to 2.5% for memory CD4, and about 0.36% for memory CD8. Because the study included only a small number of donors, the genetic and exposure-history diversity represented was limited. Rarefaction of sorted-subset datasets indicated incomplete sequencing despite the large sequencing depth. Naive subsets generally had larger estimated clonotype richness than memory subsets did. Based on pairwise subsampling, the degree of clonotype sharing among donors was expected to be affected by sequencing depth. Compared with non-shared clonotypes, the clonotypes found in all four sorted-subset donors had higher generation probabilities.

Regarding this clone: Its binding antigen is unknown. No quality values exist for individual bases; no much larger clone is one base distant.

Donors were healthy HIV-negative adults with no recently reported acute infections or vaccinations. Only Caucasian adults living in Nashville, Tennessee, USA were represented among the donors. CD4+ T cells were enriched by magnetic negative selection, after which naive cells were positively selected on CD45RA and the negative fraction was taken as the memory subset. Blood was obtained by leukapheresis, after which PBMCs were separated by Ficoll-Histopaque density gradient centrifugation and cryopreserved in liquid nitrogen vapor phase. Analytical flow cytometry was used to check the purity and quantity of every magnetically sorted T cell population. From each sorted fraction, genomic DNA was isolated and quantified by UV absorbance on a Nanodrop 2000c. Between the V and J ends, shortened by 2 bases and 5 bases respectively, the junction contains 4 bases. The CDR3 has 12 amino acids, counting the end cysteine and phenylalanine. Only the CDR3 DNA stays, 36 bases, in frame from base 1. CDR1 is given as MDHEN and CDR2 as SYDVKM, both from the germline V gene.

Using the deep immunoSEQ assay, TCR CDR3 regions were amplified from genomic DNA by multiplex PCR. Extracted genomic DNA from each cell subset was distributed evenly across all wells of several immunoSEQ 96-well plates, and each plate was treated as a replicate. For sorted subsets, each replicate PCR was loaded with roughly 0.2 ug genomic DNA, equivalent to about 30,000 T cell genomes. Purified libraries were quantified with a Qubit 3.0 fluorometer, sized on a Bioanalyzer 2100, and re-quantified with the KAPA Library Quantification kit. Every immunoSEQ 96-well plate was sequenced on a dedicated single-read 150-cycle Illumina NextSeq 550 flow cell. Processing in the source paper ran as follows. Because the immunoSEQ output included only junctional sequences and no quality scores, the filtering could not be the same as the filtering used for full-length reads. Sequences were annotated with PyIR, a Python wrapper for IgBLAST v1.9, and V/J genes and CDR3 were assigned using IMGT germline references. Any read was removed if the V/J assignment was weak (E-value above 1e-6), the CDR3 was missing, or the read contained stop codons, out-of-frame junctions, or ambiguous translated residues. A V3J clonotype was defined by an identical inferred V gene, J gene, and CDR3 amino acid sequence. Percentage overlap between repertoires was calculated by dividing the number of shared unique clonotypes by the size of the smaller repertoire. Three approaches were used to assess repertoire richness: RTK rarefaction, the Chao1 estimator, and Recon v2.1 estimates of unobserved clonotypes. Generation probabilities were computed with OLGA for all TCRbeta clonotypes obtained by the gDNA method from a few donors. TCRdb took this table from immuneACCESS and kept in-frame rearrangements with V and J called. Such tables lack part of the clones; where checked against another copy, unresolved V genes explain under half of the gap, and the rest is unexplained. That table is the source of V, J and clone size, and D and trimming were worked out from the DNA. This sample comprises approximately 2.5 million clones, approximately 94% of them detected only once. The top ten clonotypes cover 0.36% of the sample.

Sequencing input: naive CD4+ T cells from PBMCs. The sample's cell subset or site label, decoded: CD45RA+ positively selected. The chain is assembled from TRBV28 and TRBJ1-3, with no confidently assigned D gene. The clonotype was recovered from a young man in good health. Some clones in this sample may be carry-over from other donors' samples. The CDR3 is CASSLVRNTIYF. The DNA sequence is TGTGCCAGCAGTTTAGTCAGAAACACCATATATTTT. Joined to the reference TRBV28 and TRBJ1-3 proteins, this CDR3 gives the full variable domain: DVKVTQSSRYLVKRTGEKVFLECVQDMDHENMFWYRQDPGLGLRLIYFSYDVKMKEKGDIPEGYSVSREKKERFSLILESASTNQTSMYLCASSLVRNTIYFGEGSWLTVV.